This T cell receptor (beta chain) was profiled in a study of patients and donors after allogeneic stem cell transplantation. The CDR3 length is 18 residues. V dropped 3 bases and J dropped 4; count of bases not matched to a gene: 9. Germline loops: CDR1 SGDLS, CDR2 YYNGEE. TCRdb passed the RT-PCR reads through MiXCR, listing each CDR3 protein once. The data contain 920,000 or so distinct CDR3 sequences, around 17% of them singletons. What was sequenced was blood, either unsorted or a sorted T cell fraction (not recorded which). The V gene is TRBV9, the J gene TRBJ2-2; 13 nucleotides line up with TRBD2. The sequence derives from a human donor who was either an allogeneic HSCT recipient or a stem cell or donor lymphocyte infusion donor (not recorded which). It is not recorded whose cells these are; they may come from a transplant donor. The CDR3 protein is CASSESPRTSGGTGELFF. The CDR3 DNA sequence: TGTGCCAGCAGCGAATCCCCTCGGACTAGCGGGGGCACCGGGGAGCTGTTTTTT.